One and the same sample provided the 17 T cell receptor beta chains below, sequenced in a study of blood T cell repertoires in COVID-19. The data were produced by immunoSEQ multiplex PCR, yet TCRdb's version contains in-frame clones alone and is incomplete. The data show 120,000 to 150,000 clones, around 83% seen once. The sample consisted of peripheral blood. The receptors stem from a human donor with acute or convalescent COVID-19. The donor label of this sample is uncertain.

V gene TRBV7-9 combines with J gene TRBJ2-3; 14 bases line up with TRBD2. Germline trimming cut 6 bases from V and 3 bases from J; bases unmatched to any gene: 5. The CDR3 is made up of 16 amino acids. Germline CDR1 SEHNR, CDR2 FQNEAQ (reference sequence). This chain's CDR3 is CASSPGLAGGTDTQYF. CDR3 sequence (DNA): TGTGCCAGCAGTCCTGGACTAGCGGGGGGAACAGATACGCAGTATTTT.

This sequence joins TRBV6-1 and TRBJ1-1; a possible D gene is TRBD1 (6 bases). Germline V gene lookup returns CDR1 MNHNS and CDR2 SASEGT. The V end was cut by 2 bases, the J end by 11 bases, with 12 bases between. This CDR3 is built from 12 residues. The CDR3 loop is CASSEPNRVAFF. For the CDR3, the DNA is TGTGCCAGCAGTGAACCGAACAGGGTTGCTTTCTTT.

The CDR3 reads CASSSPDGGEAFF. Here the CDR3 DNA reads TGTGCCAGCAGCTCCCCAGACGGGGGTGAAGCTTTCTTT. The genes are TRBV5-4 and TRBJ1-1; maybe TRBD1 (5 bases). V was pared by 3 bases and J by 7 bases, with 13 bases between. Germline-derived CDR1 and CDR2 are SGHNT and YYREEE (reference sequence). This CDR3 is 13 amino acids long.

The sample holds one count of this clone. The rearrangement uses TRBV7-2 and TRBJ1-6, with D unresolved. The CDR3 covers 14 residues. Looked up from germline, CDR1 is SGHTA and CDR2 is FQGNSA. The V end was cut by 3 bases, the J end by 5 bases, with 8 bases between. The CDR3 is CASSFGRDNSPLHF. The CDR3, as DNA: TGTGCCAGCAGCTTCGGGAGAGATAATTCACCCCTCCACTTT.

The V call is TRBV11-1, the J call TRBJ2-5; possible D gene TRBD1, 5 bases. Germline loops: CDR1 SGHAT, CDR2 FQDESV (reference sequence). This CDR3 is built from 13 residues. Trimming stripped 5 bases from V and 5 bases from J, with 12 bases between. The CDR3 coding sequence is TGTGCCAGCAGCGTTGGGGCAGGGGAGACCCAGTACTTC. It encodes CASSVGAGETQYF.

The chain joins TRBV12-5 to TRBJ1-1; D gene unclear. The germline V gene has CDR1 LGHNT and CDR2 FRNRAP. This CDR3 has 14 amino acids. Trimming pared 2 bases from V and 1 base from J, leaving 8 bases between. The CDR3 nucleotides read TGTGCTAGTGGTTTGAGTGTCGGGAACACTGAAGCTTTCTTT. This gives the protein CASGLSVGNTEAFF.

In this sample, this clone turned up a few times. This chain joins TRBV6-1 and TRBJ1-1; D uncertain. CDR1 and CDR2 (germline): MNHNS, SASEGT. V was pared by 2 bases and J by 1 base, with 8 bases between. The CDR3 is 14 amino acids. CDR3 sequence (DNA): TGTGCCAGCAGTGAACCAGGCCAGAACACTGAAGCTTTCTTT. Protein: CASSEPGQNTEAFF.

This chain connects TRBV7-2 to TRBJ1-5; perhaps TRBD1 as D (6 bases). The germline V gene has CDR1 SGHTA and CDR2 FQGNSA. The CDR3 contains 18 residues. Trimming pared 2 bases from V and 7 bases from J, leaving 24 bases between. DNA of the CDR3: TGTGCCAGCAGCTTAAAGGAGACGGCAGGGGACCCCCGCCAGCCCCAGCATTTT. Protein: CASSLKETAGDPRQPQHF.

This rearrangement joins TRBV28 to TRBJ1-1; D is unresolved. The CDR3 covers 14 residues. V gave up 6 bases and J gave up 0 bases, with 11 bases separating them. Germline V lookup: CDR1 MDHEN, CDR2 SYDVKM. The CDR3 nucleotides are TGTGCCAGCAGGCTGCCGGGATTGAACACTGAAGCTTTCTTT. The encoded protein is CASRLPGLNTEAFF.

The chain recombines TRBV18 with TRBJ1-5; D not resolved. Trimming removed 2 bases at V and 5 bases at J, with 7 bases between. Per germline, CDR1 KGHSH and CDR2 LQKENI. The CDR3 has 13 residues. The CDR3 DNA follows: TGTGCCAGCTCACCAAGGAGCGATCAGCCCCAGCATTTT. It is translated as CASSPRSDQPQHF. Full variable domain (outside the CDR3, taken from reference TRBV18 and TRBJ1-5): NAGVMQNPRHLVRRRGQEARLRCSPMKGHSHVYWYRQLPEEGLKFMVYLQKENIIDESGMPKERFSAEFPKEGPSILRIQQVVRGDSAAYFCASSPRSDQPQHFGDGTRLSIL.

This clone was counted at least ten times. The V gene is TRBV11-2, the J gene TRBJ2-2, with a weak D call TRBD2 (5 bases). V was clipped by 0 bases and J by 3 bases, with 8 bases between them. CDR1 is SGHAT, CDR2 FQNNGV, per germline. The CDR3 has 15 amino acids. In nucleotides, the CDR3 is TGTGCCAGCAGCTTAGAGGCTAGCCACACCGGGGAGCTGTTTTTT. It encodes CASSLEASHTGELFF.

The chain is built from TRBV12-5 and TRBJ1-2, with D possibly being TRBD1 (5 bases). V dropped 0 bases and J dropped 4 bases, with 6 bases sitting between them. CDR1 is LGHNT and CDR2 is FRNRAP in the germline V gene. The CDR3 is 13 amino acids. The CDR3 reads CASGLVGGYGYTF. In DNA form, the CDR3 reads TGTGCTAGTGGTTTGGTCGGGGGCTATGGCTACACCTTC.

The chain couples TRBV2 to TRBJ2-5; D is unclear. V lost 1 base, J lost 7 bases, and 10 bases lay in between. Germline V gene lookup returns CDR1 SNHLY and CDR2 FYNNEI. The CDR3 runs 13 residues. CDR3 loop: CASSEGVPGTQYF. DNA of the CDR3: TGTGCCAGCAGTGAAGGAGTTCCGGGGACCCAGTACTTC.

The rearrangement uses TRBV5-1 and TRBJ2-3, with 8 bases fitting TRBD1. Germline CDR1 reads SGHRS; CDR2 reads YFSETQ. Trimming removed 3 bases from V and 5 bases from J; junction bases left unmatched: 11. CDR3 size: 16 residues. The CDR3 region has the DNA TGCGCCAGCAGCTGGACGGACAGGGTGGAGAAAGATACGCAGTATTTT. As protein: CASSWTDRVEKDTQYF.

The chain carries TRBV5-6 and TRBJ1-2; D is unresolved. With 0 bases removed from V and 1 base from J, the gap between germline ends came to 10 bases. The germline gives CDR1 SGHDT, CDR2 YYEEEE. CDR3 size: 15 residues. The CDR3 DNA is TGTGCCAGCAGCTTGGGGCTTTCCCTTAACTATGGCTACACCTTC. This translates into CASSLGLSLNYGYTF.

CDR3: CASSLFGQGVGSPLHF. In nucleotides, the CDR3 is TGTGCCAGCAGTCTTTTCGGACAGGGGGTGGGTTCACCCCTCCACTTT. This chain uses TRBV6-6 with TRBJ1-6, with 10 bases that match TRBD1. Germline CDR1 reads MNHNY; CDR2 reads SVGAGI (reference sequence). V lost 5 bases, J lost 9 bases, and 10 bases stayed unmatched. The CDR3 is 16 amino acids.

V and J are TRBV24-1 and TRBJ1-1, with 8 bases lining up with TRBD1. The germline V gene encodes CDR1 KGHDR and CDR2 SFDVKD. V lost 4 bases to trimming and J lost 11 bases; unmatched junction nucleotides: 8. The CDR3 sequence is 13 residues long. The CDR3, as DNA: TGTGCCACCAGTGAGGGCAGGACAGGGAGGGCTTTCTTT. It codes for CATSEGRTGRAFF.